These 10 T cell receptor beta chains came from one sample sequenced in a study of cytomegalovirus exposure and HLA in healthy donors. Vbeta (60) and Jbeta (13) primers were used in the PCR. TCRdb's table, derived via immunoSEQ multiplex PCR, lists solely in-frame clones and lacks some. The sample lists 60,000 to 75,000 clones; 72% were seen once. The sequenced sample consisted of PBMCs. The receptors originated from a middle-aged woman in good health and CMV-seropositive.

The chain links TRBV10-3 to TRBJ2-1, with 7 positions matching TRBD2. The germline gives CDR1 ENHRY, CDR2 SYGVKD. The CDR3 covers 17 residues. V lost 6 bases, J lost 3 bases, and 14 bases stayed unmatched. CDR3 nucleotides: TGTGCCATCAGAGGGTCCAGCGGGACCAGACACTACAATGAGCAGTTCTTC. As protein: CAIRGSSGTRHYNEQFF.

This clone was counted a single time. This chain joins TRBV19 and TRBJ1-5, with TRBD1 matching 7 bases. The V and J ends lost 5 bases and 3 bases, in that order; junction bases with no gene match: 7. Germline CDR1 and CDR2: LNHDA and SQIVND (reference sequence). This CDR3 is built from 15 residues. The DNA of the CDR3 is TGTGCCAGTAGTTATGAGACAGGGAACAATCAGCCCCAGCATTTT. It encodes CASSYETGNNQPQHF.

This clone was counted once. The genes are TRBV6-1 and TRBJ1-4; 10 bases are a match to TRBD1. V lost 6 bases and J lost 6; bases outside the gene matches: 4. CDR1 is MNHNS and CDR2 is SASEGT in the germline V gene. The CDR3 consists of 14 residues. CDR3 DNA: TGTGCCAGCAGCGAGACAGGGGGCGATGAAAAACTGTTTTTT. Its protein is CASSETGGDEKLFF.

This clone has only one observation. The V gene is TRBV29-1, the J gene TRBJ1-1; D gene uncertain. CDR1 SQVTM and CDR2 ANQGSEA come from the germline V gene. The germline V and J ends were trimmed by 0 bases and 5 bases, with 13 bases remaining between them. This CDR3 region has 14 residues. The CDR3 region is CSVEDPRVRTEAFF. In nucleotides, the CDR3 is TGCAGCGTTGAAGATCCCCGGGTTAGGACTGAAGCTTTCTTT.

The rearrangement links TRBV7-8 to TRBJ1-3, with a tentative D call TRBD1 (6 bases). Looked up from germline, CDR1 is SGHVS and CDR2 is FQNEAQ. The germline V and J ends were trimmed by 5 bases and 0 bases, with 17 bases remaining between them. This CDR3 contains 17 residues. The CDR3 is CASSPSRTASSGNTIYF. The CDR3, as DNA: TGTGCCAGCAGCCCCTCCCGGACAGCGAGCTCTGGAAACACCATATATTTT. Looking up the rest from reference TRBV7-8 and TRBJ1-3 gives the full variable domain: GAGVSQSPRYKVAKRGQDVALRCDPISGHVSLFWYQQALGQGPEFLTYFQNEAQLDKSGLPSDRFFAERPEGSVSTLKIQRTQQEDSAVYLCASSPSRTASSGNTIYFGEGSWLTVV.

This clone turned up a few times. V is TRBV9 and J is TRBJ2-5, with D possibly TRBD1 on 5 matching bases. The V and J ends lost 0 bases and 0 bases respectively, with 9 bases between them. This CDR3 has 15 amino acids. From germline, CDR1 is SGDLS and CDR2 YYNGEE. CDR3 region: CASSVATAYQETQYF. In nucleotides, the CDR3 is TGTGCCAGCAGCGTAGCGACAGCTTACCAAGAGACCCAGTACTTC.

This clone was seen at least ten times. This chain links TRBV4-1 with TRBJ2-5, with 11 bases matching TRBD2. Trimming cost V 4 bases and J 3 bases; bases outside gene matches: 4. This CDR3 has 15 amino acids. CDR1 and CDR2 (germline): MGHRA, YSYEKL. CDR3 residues: CASSLTGLAEETQYF. DNA for the CDR3: TGCGCCAGCAGCCTCACGGGACTAGCGGAAGAGACCCAGTACTTC.

J is TRBJ2-5 and V is TRBV29-1; D perhaps matches TRBD2 (5 bases). Germline V gene sequence: CDR1 SQVTM, CDR2 ANQGSEA. The V and J ends lost 2 bases and 5 bases respectively, with 15 bases between them. CDR3 length: 14 amino acids. CDR3 region: CSVERTRAMETQYF. The DNA of the CDR3 is TGCAGCGTTGAACGCACTAGAGCGATGGAGACCCAGTACTTC.

The chain employs TRBV15 and TRBJ1-4; TRBD1 matches 7 bases. This CDR3 is built from 15 residues. Trimming removed 3 bases from V and 5 bases from J; junction bases left unmatched: 6. Germline V gene sequence: CDR1 LNHNV, CDR2 YYDKDF (reference sequence). CDR3 region: CATSRVDRPNEKLFF. CDR3 nucleotide sequence: TGTGCCACCAGCAGGGTGGACAGGCCCAATGAAAAACTGTTTTTT.

The chain employs TRBV2 and TRBJ2-1, with a possible D match to TRBD2 (5 bases). Germline CDR1 and CDR2: SNHLY and FYNNEI. This CDR3 spans 17 amino acids. Trimming stripped 2 bases from V and 0 bases from J, with 14 bases between. DNA of the CDR3: TGTGCCAGCAGTGAACTCGGGCCGGAGGTCTCCTACAATGAGCAGTTCTTC. Translating it yields CASSELGPEVSYNEQFF.